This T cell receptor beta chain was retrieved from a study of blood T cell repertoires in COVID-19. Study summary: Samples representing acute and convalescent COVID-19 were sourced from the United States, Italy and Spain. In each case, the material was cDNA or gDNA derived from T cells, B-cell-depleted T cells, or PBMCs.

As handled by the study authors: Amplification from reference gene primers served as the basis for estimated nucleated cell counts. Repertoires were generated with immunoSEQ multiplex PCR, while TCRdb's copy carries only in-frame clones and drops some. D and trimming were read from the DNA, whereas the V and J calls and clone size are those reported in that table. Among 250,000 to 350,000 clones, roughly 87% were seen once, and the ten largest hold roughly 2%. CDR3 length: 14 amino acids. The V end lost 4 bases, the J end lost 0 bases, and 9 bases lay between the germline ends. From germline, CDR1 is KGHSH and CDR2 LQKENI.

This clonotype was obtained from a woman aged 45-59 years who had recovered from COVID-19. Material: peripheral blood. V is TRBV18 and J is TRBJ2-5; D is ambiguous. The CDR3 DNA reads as TGTGCCAGCTCACAACCGAGATACCAAGAGACCCAGTACTTC. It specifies CASSQPRYQETQYF.